One and the same sample provided the 24 T cell receptor beta chains below, sequenced in a study of cytomegalovirus exposure and HLA in healthy donors. PCR employed 60 Vbeta and 13 Jbeta primers. The repertoire was sequenced with immunoSEQ multiplex PCR; TCRdb's copy has only in-frame clones and lacks some. The sample consists of over 150,000 clones, approximately 80% of them appearing once. Sequencing input: PBMCs. The source of these receptors is a male donor in good health and CMV-seronegative.

The rearrangement uses TRBV21-1 and TRBJ1-5. TRBV21-1 is noted as a pseudogene. The CDR3 runs 19 residues. For the CDR3, the DNA is TGTGCCAGCAGCAAAAAGCGGGGGACACTTCCTAACGGCAATCAGCCCCAGCATTTT. It yields the protein CASSKKRGTLPNGNQPQHF.

The chain recombines TRBV19 with TRBJ2-3; TRBD1 aligns across 9 bases. V was pared by 3 bases and J by 3 bases, with 4 bases of the junction left unmatched. The CDR3 extends over 15 amino acids. Germline V gene sequence: CDR1 LNHDA, CDR2 SQIVND (reference sequence). The CDR3 protein is CASSIRDRETDTQYF. DNA of the CDR3: TGTGCCAGTAGTATCCGGGACAGGGAGACAGATACGCAGTATTTT.

This chain joins TRBV6-5 and TRBJ1-2; D unresolved. Germline CDR1 reads MNHEY; CDR2 reads SVGAGI. CDR3 length: 16 residues. V shed 0 bases and J shed 2 bases, with 13 bases lying between them. CDR3 residues: CASSYSPAGLNYGYTF. The CDR3 DNA is TGTGCCAGCAGTTACTCGCCGGCAGGCTTGAACTATGGCTACACCTTC.

The rearrangement uses TRBV9 and TRBJ2-3, with 11 positions matching TRBD1. The V segment lost 4 bases and the J segment 3 bases; nucleotides outside the gene matches: 10. CDR1 and CDR2 (germline): SGDLS, YYNGEE. The CDR3 runs 17 residues. This chain's CDR3 is CASSPGTGGKMTDTQYF. The CDR3 nucleotides are TGTGCCAGCAGCCCCGGGACAGGGGGTAAAATGACAGATACGCAGTATTTT.

The chain has TRBV4-2 and TRBJ2-1; possibly TRBD2 for D (6 bases). This CDR3 has 14 residues. Deletions cut 0 bases from V and 10 bases from J, with 13 bases between. The V gene's germline CDR1 is LGHNA and CDR2 YNFKEQ. Here the CDR3 reads CASSQDRGGNEQFF. The CDR3 DNA reads TGTGCCAGCAGCCAAGATCGAGGCGGGAACGAGCAGTTCTTC.

This clone was seen once. This chain uses TRBV28 with TRBJ2-7; TRBD1 matches at 9 bases. The germline V gene encodes CDR1 MDHEN and CDR2 SYDVKM. The CDR3 is 14 amino acids. After removal of 3 bases from V and 4 bases from J, the junction contained 4 bases not matched to a gene. The CDR3 nucleotides are TGTGCCAGCAGTTTCGGGACAGGGAATTACGAGCAGTACTTC. Translating it yields CASSFGTGNYEQYF.

The V and J genes are TRBV18 and TRBJ2-1; a possible D gene is TRBD1 (5 bases). Trimming shortened V by 4 bases and J by 7 bases, and 17 bases separated the two germline ends. The CDR3 runs 15 residues. Germline V gene sequence: CDR1 KGHSH, CDR2 LQKENI. The CDR3 sequence: CASSLTAGNSNEQFF. Here the CDR3 DNA reads TGTGCCAGCTCACTGACGGCAGGGAACTCGAATGAGCAGTTCTTC.

This clone was recorded once. The CDR3 DNA is TGTGCCAGCAGCCCCACAGGGGAGAGGGACACCGGGGAGCTGTTTTTT. Protein product: CASSPTGERDTGELFF. The chain is built from TRBV7-7 and TRBJ2-2, with 7 bases lining up with TRBD1. The germline V gene encodes CDR1 SSHAT and CDR2 FNYEAQ (reference sequence). The CDR3 runs 16 residues. With 5 bases clipped from V and 3 bases from J, the junction kept 9 bases outside the gene matches. The whole variable domain, filled in from reference TRBV7-7 and TRBJ2-2, reads GAGVSQSPRYKVTKRGQDVTLRCDPISSHATLYWYQQALGQGPEFLTYFNYEAQPDKSGLPSDRFSAERPEGSISTLTIQRTEQRDSAMYRCASSPTGERDTGELFFGEGSRLTVL.

This chain joins TRBV7-2 and TRBJ1-1; D not resolved. Germline CDR1 and CDR2: SGHTA and FQGNSA. V was shortened by 1 base and J by 1 base, with 10 bases between the two germline ends. CDR3 length equals 15 residues. The CDR3 region has the DNA TGTGCCAGCAGCTTAGGCGCGGCGGGGAACACTGAAGCTTTCTTT. Amino acid sequence: CASSLGAAGNTEAFF.

This chain links TRBV5-6 with TRBJ2-3; 7 bases are a match to TRBD2. CDR1 and CDR2 (germline): SGHDT, YYEEEE. This CDR3 contains 15 residues. Trimming at V came to 4 bases and at J to 2 bases, leaving 7 bases not matched to a gene. The CDR3 sequence: CASSPLGGTTDTQYF. The CDR3 DNA reads as TGTGCCAGCAGCCCGTTGGGGGGGACCACAGATACGCAGTATTTT.

The rearrangement joins TRBV2 to TRBJ1-1; 8 bases map to TRBD1. Germline lookup yields CDR1 SNHLY and CDR2 FYNNEI. Germline trimming cut 6 bases from V and 4 bases from J; bases unmatched to any gene: 7. The CDR3 is 14 amino acids. The CDR3 spells CASRDRVGSTEAFF. DNA of the CDR3: TGTGCCAGCAGGGACAGGGTGGGGAGCACTGAAGCTTTCTTT.

This chain connects TRBV19 to TRBJ2-2, with a tentative D call TRBD1 (6 bases). Germline V gene lookup returns CDR1 LNHDA and CDR2 SQIVND (reference sequence). Trimming shortened V by 10 bases and J by 0 bases, and 12 bases separated the two germline ends. This CDR3 comprises 14 residues. Written as DNA, the CDR3 is TGTGCCACTCCCGGGACAACGAACACCGGGGAGCTGTTTTTT. This translates into CATPGTTNTGELFF.

The chain joins TRBV7-9 to TRBJ2-7; 11 bases are shared with TRBD2. The V segment lost 4 bases and the J segment 6 bases; nucleotides outside the gene matches: 8. The CDR3 totals 15 residues. Germline CDR1 reads SEHNR; CDR2 reads FQNEAQ (reference sequence). CDR3 DNA sequence: TGTGCCAGCAGCTGGTCCCTAGCGGGGGGTTTCGAGCAGTACTTC. Encoded protein: CASSWSLAGGFEQYF.

The rearrangement joins TRBV10-3 to TRBJ1-5; the match to TRBD1 covers 11 bases. Germline V gives CDR1 ENHRY, CDR2 SYGVKD. The V and J ends lost 6 bases and 3 bases, in that order; junction bases with no gene match: 4. The CDR3 is 15 amino acids. The DNA for the CDR3 is TGTGCCATCAGCCCGGGACAGGGGGACAATCAGCCCCAGCATTTT. Translated: CAISPGQGDNQPQHF.

The V call is TRBV6-1, the J call TRBJ2-1; 9 bases align to TRBD2. Trimming at V came to 1 base and at J to 4 bases, leaving 2 bases not matched to a gene. The germline gives CDR1 MNHNS, CDR2 SASEGT. The CDR3 is made up of 15 amino acids. The CDR3 is CASSEGLAVYNEQFF. DNA of the CDR3: TGTGCCAGCAGTGAAGGACTAGCGGTATACAATGAGCAGTTCTTC.

This rearrangement joins TRBV13 to TRBJ2-1; 14 nucleotides match TRBD2. This CDR3 has 21 amino acids. Germline-derived CDR1 and CDR2 are PRHDT and FYEKMQ (reference sequence). V gave up 5 bases and J gave up 3 bases; unmatched junction bases: 18. The CDR3 spells CASSPSRGGTSGSGNYNEQFF. The CDR3 bases are TGTGCCAGCAGCCCCTCCAGGGGCGGGACTAGCGGGAGTGGGAACTACAATGAGCAGTTCTTC.

The rearrangement links TRBV19 to TRBJ2-2, with TRBD1 matching over 10 bases. CDR1 and CDR2 (germline): LNHDA, SQIVND (reference sequence). V shed 3 bases and J 10 bases; nucleotides not matched to a gene: 5. This CDR3 comprises 14 residues. The DNA of the CDR3 is TGTGCCAGTAGTATGGGACAGGGGAATGAGGAGCTGTTTTTT. It codes for CASSMGQGNEELFF.

CDR3 region: CASSPPGLAGSLSYNEQFF. CDR3 sequence (DNA): TGTGCCAGTAGCCCCCCGGGACTAGCGGGAAGTCTCTCCTACAATGAGCAGTTCTTC. The rearrangement links TRBV19 to TRBJ2-1; 13 bases are shared with TRBD2. The V gene end was trimmed by 6 bases and the J gene end by 0 bases; junction bases not matched to a gene: 11. CDR1 is LNHDA, CDR2 SQIVND, per germline (reference sequence). The CDR3 extends over 19 amino acids.

The V gene is TRBV5-6, the J gene TRBJ2-3, with D perhaps matching TRBD2 (6 bases). V was shortened by 0 bases and J by 2 bases, with 7 bases between the two germline ends. Germline CDR1 is SGHDT and CDR2 is YYEEEE. The CDR3 loop spans 14 amino acids. This CDR3 is CASSLAGATDTQYF. The CDR3 nucleotides are TGTGCCAGCAGCTTGGCGGGAGCCACAGATACGCAGTATTTT.

The rearrangement joins TRBV29-1 to TRBJ2-1; 8 bases fit TRBD2. The CDR3 runs to 14 residues. Losses at the gene ends were 7 bases for V and 2 bases for J; bases not matched to a gene: 7. Germline assignment: CDR1 SQVTM and CDR2 ANQGSEA. The CDR3 is CSGALAETYNEQFF. Here the CDR3 DNA reads TGCAGCGGTGCACTAGCGGAGACCTACAATGAGCAGTTCTTC.

The CDR3 DNA reads TGCGCCAGCAGCCAAGACGCCAGGGGGCAAGAGACCCAGTACTTC. This codes for CASSQDARGQETQYF. This chain joins TRBV4-3 and TRBJ2-5, with TRBD1 matching 7 bases. Germline V gene data show CDR1 as LGHNA and CDR2 as YSLEER. J was trimmed by 2 bases and V by 0 bases; bases with no gene match: 3. The CDR3 consists of 15 residues.

J is TRBJ2-2 and V is TRBV7-2; a weak D match, TRBD2 (5 bases). Germline V CDR1 and CDR2: SGHTA, FQGNSA. The CDR3 has 14 residues. V lost 1 base and J lost 9, with 12 bases in between. CDR3 sequence: CASSLGGSNRELFF. In DNA, the CDR3 is TGTGCCAGCAGCTTAGGAGGGTCCAACCGGGAGCTGTTTTTT.

The rearrangement joins TRBV2 to TRBJ2-7, with 10 positions matching TRBD2. With 11 bases clipped from V and 0 bases from J, the junction kept 7 bases outside the gene matches. Looked up from germline, CDR1 is SNHLY and CDR2 is FYNNEI. This CDR3 spans 14 amino acids. The CDR3 nucleotides read TGTGCCGCCCACGGACTAGCGGTCTCCTACGAGCAGTACTTC. Amino acid sequence: CAAHGLAVSYEQYF. The whole variable domain, remainder taken from reference TRBV2 and TRBJ2-7, is EPEVTQTPSHQVTQMGQEVILRCVPISNHLYFYWYRQILGQKVEFLVSFYNNEISEKSEIFDDQFSVERPDGSNFTLKIRSTKLEDSAMYFCAAHGLAVSYEQYFGPGTRLTVT.

This clone was counted only a few times. This chain links TRBV5-1 with TRBJ1-3, with a tentative D call TRBD1 (6 bases). The CDR3 consists of 15 residues. The V and J ends lost 2 bases and 0 bases respectively, with 9 bases between them. From germline, CDR1 is SGHRS and CDR2 YFSETQ. CDR3 loop: CASSFGDNSGNTIYF. CDR3 bases: TGCGCCAGCAGCTTTGGGGACAACTCTGGAAACACCATATATTTT.